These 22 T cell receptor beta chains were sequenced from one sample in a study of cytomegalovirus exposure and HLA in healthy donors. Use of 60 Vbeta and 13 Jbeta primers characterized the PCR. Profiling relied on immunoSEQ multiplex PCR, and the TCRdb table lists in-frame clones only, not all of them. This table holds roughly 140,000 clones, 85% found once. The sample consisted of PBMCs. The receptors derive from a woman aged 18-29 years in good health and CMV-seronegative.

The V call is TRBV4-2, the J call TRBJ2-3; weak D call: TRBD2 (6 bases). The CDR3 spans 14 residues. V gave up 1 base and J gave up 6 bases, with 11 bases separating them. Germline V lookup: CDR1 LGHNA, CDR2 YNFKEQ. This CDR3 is CASSQGWRDDTQYF. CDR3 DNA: TGTGCCAGCAGCCAAGGCTGGCGGGATGATACGCAGTATTTT.

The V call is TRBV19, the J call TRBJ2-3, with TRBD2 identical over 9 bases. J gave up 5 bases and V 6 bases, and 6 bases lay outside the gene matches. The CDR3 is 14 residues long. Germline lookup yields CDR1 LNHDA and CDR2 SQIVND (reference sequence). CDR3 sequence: CASRERGAKDTQYF. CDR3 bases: TGTGCCAGTAGGGAGCGGGGGGCCAAAGATACGCAGTATTTT.

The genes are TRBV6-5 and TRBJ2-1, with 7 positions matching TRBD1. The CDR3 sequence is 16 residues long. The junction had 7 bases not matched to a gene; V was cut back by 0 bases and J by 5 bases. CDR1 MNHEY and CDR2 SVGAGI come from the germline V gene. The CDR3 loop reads CASSYSQTGQNNEQFF. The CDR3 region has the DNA TGTGCCAGCAGTTACTCTCAGACAGGGCAAAACAATGAGCAGTTCTTC.

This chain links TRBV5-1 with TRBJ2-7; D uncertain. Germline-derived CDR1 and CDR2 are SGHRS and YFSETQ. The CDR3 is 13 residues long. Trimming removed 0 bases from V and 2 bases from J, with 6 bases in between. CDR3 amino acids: CASSLATTYEQYF. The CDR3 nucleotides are TGCGCCAGCAGCTTGGCCACTACCTACGAGCAGTACTTC.

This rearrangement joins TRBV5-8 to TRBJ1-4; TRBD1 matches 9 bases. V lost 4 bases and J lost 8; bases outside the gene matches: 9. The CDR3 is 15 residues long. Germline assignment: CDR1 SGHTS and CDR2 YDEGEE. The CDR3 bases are TGTGCCAGCAGCCAACCGGGACAGGGAGGGGAAAAACTGTTTTTT. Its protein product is CASSQPGQGGEKLFF.

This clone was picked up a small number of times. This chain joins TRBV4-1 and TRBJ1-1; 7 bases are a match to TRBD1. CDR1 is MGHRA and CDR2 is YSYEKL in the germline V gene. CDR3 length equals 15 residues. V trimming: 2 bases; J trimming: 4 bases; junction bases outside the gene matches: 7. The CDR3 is CASSQHPDRATEAFF. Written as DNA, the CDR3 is TGCGCCAGCAGCCAACACCCAGACAGGGCCACTGAAGCTTTCTTT.

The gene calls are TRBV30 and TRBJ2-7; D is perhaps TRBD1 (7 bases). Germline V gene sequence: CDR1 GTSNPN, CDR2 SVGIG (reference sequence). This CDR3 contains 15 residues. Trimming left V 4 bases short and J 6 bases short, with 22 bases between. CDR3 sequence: CAWNRGVLEGLEQYF. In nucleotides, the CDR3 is TGTGCCTGGAACAGGGGAGTTTTGGAGGGTCTCGAGCAGTACTTC. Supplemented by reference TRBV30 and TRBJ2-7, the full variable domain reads SQTIHQWPATLVQPVGSPLSLECTVEGTSNPNLYWYRQAAGRGLQLLFYSVGIGQISSEVPQNLSASRPQDRQFILSSKKLLLSDSGFYLCAWNRGVLEGLEQYFGPGTRLTVT.

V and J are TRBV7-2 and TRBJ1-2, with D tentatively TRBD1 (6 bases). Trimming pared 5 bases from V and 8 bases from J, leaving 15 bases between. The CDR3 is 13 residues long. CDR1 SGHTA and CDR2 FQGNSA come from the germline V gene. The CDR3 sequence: CASSPTGLNGYTF. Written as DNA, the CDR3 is TGTGCCAGCAGCCCAACAGGGTTAAACGGCTACACCTTC.

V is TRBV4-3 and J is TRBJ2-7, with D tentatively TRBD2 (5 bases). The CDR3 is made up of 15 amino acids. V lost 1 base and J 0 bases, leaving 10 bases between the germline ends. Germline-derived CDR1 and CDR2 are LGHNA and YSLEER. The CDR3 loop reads CASSQGVGSSYEQYF. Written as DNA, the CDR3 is TGCGCCAGCAGCCAAGGGGTAGGGAGCTCCTACGAGCAGTACTTC.

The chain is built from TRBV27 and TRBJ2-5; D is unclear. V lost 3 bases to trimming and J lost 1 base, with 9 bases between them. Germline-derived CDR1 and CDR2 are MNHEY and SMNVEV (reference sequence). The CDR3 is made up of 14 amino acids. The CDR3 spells CASSFGQRQETQYF. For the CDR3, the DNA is TGTGCCAGCAGTTTCGGTCAGCGCCAAGAGACCCAGTACTTC.

The CDR3 is CASSGPGLGYTF. CDR3 bases: TGTGCCAGCAGCGGGCCTGGGCTGGGCTACACCTTC. The chain has TRBV11-2 and TRBJ1-2; D unclear. Germline values: CDR1 SGHAT, CDR2 FQNNGV. The CDR3 loop spans 12 amino acids. Between the trimmed V and J ends, which lost 5 bases and 8 bases, there was a span of 12 bases. Looking up the rest from reference TRBV11-2 and TRBJ1-2 gives the full variable domain: EAGVAQSPRYKIIEKRQSVAFWCNPISGHATLYWYQQILGQGPKLLIQFQNNGVVDDSQLPKDRFSAERLKGVDSTLKIQPAKLEDSAVYLCASSGPGLGYTFGSGTRLTVV.

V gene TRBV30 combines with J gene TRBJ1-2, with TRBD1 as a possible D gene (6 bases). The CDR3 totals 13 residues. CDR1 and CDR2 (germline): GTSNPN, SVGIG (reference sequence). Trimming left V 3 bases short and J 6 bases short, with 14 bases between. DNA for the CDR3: TGTGCCTGGAGGGCCGGGACAAAGGATGGCTACACCTTC. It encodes CAWRAGTKDGYTF. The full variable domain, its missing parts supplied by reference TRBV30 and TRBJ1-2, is SQTIHQWPATLVQPVGSPLSLECTVEGTSNPNLYWYRQAAGRGLQLLFYSVGIGQISSEVPQNLSASRPQDRQFILSSKKLLLSDSGFYLCAWRAGTKDGYTFGSGTRLTVV.

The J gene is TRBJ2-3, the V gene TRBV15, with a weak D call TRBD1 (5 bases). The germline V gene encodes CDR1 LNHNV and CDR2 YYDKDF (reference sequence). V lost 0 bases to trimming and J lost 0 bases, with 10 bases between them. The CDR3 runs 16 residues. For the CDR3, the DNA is TGTGCCACCAGCAGAGATCGGACATCAAGCACAGATACGCAGTATTTT. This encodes CATSRDRTSSTDTQYF.

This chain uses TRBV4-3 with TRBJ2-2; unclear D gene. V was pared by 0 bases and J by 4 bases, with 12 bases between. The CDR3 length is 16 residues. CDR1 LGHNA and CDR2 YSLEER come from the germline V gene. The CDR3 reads CASSQDPLDFTGELFF. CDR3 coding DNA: TGCGCCAGCAGCCAAGACCCTCTCGACTTCACCGGGGAGCTGTTTTTT.

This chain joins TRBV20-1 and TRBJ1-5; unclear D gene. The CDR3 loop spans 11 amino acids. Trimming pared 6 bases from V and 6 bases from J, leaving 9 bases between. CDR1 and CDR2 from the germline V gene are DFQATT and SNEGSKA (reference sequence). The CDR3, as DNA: TGCAGTGCCCTCAGCGGTCAGCCCCAGCATTTT. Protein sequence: CSALSGQPQHF.

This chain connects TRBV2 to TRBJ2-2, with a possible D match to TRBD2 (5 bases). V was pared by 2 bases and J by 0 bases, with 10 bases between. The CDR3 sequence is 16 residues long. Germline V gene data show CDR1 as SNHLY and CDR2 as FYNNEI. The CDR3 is CASSEFSGTNTGELFF. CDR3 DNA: TGTGCCAGCAGTGAATTCAGCGGAACGAACACCGGGGAGCTGTTTTTT.

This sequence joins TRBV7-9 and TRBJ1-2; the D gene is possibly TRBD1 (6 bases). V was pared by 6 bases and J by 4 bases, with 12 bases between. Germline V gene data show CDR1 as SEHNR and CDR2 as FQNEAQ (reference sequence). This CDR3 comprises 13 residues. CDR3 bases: TGTGCCAGCAGGGCAGGACAGTCCTATGGCTACACCTTC. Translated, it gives CASRAGQSYGYTF.

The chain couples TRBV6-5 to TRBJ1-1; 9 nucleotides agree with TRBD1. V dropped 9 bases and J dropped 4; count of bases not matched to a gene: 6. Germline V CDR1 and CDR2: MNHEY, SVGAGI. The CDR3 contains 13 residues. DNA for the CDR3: TGTGCCAGTCAACAGGGGGCAGGCACTGAAGCTTTCTTT. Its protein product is CASQQGAGTEAFF.

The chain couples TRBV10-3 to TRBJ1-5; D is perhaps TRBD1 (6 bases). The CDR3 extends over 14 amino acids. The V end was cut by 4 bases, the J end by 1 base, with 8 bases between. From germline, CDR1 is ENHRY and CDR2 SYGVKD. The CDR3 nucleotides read TGTGCCATCAGTGCGGACAGCAGCAATCAGCCCCAGCATTTT. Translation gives CAISADSSNQPQHF.

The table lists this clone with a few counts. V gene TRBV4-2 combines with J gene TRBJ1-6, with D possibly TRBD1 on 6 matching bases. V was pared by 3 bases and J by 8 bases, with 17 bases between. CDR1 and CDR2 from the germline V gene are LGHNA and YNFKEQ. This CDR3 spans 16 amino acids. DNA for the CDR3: TGTGCCAGCAGCCAGGGGGCGGGGGACACCGATTCACCCCTCCACTTT. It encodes CASSQGAGDTDSPLHF.

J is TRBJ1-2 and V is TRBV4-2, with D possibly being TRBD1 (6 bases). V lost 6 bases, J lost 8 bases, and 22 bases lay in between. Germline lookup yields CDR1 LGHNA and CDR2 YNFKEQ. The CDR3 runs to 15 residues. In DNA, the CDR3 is TGTGCCAGCAGTAACGACGGGACACCGACTGGAGGCTACACCTTC. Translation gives CASSNDGTPTGGYTF.

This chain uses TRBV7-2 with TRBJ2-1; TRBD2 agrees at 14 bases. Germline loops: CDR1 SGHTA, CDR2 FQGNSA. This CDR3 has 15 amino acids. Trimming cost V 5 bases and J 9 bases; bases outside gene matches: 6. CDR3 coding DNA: TGTGCCAGCAGCAAGGGACTAGCGGGGGTGGGTGAGCAGTTCTTC. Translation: CASSKGLAGVGEQFF.